This T cell receptor beta chain was sequenced for a study of regulatory T cells in long-lasting Graves disease. Time point here: newly diagnosed GD, antithyroid drugs for less than 3 months. Making the TCR library involved RNA that had been extracted from PBMCs. The V gene lost 7 bases and the J gene lost 4 bases, with 20 bases spanning the gap. Germline V gene sequence: CDR1 SQVTM, CDR2 ANQGSEA. This CDR3 is 14 amino acids long. In this sample, this clonotype turned up a few times. CDR3 regions were amplified by Arm-PCR using iRepertoire HTBI primers to build TCR beta libraries. In TCRdb, the multiplex PCR reads were re-called with MiXCR into one record per CDR3 protein. The table records 350,000 to 500,000 distinct CDR3 sequences, roughly 15% of them present only once. These sequences were also reported in another study, on T cells in Graves' hyperthyroidism and ophthalmopathy. Per that study: In the first-round RT-PCR of the TCR CDR3, the HTBI primer set was used.

Specimen: peripheral blood mononuclear cells (PBMCs), collected at new diagnosis, from a patient treated with antithyroid drugs. The clonotype was recovered from a woman younger than 45 with Graves disease. V gene TRBV29-1 combines with J gene TRBJ2-7; a possible D gene is TRBD1 (5 bases). The CDR3 loop reads CSASPEGTGYEQYF. The DNA for the CDR3 is TGCAGCGCGAGCCCCGAAGGAACAGGTTACGAGCAGTACTTC.